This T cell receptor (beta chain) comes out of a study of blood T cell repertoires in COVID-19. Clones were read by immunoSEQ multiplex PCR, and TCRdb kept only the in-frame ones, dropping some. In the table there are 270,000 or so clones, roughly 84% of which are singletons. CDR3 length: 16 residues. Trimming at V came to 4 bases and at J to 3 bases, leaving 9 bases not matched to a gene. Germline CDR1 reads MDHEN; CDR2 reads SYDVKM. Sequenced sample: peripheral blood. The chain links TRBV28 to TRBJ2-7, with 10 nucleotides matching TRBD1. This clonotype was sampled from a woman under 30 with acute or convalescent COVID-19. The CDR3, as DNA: TGTGCCAGCAGTTCAACCGGGACAGGGGACGGCTACGAGCAGTACTTC. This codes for CASSSTGTGDGYEQYF.